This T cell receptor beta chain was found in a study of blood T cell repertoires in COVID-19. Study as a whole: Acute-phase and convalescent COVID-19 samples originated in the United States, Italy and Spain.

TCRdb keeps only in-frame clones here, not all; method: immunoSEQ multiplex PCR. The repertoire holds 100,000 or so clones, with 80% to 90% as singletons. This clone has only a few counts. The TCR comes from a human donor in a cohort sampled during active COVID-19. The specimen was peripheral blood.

The DNA for the CDR3 is TGTGCCAGTAGTCCCCGGGGTAGCTCCTACGAGCAGTACTTC. It specifies CASSPRGSSYEQYF. The rearrangement joins TRBV19 to TRBJ2-7; tentatively, D is TRBD2 (5 bases). Trimming pared 5 bases from V and 0 bases from J, leaving 11 bases between. CDR1 LNHDA and CDR2 SQIVND come from the germline V gene (reference sequence). CDR3 length equals 14 residues.